Each of the 10 T cell receptor beta chains below was sequenced from the same sample in a study of T-cell reconstitution after alpha-beta-depleted transplantation in children (dated by TCRdb to 2016 to 2017). Library construction relied on PCR. TCRdb lists the instrument as Illumina HiSeq 2500. TCR libraries were prepared with molecular barcoding, using unique molecular identifiers to normalize TCRbeta repertoire quantification. TCRdb handled the public reads itself, with Q25 trimming in fastp and clone calling in MiXCR, and kept productive beta chains. Rows matching on CDR3 protein sequence are summarized as one entry with the most common DNA and genes. The sample table lists about 640,000 distinct CDR3 sequences, around a sixth of them with a count of one. 1.1% of the sample belongs to the ten largest clones. The sequencing used PBMCs from the stem cell graft donor, collected from the stem cell graft. The receptors come from a human donor who donated a stem cell graft to a child with acute myeloid leukemia.

V usage is TRBV5-6 and J usage is TRBJ2-2; D gene uncertain. V lost 1 base to trimming and J lost 9 bases, with 13 bases between them. The CDR3 runs 14 residues. Per the germline V gene, CDR1 is SGHDT and CDR2 is YYEEEE. The CDR3 bases are TGTGCCAGCAGCTTGTTACTCGGTCGGCGGGAGCTGTTTTTT. It codes for CASSLLLGRRELFF.

The chain uses TRBV7-9 and TRBJ1-6, with D possibly TRBD1 on 5 matching bases. This CDR3 contains 15 residues. V was trimmed by 4 bases and J by 11 bases, leaving 18 bases between them. Germline-derived CDR1 and CDR2 are SEHNR and FQNEAQ (reference sequence). The CDR3 protein is CASSSQAIRGPPLHF. In nucleotides, the CDR3 is TGTGCCAGCAGCTCCCAGGCGATACGGGGCCCACCCCTCCACTTT.

This clonotype was recorded many times. V usage is TRBV20-1 and J usage is TRBJ2-4; the D gene is possibly TRBD2 (7 bases). The CDR3 runs 16 residues. Trimming stripped 1 base from V and 0 bases from J, with 13 bases between. Per germline, CDR1 DFQATT and CDR2 SNEGSKA (reference sequence). CDR3 nucleotide sequence: TGCAGTGCTAGAGTACGGGGGGCGCTAGCCAAAAACATTCAGTACTTC. Amino acid sequence: CSARVRGALAKNIQYF.

This clonotype has a handful of counts. The chain has TRBV20-1 and TRBJ2-1; TRBD1 agrees at 7 bases. Losses at the gene ends were 6 bases for V and 10 bases for J; bases not matched to a gene: 12. The CDR3 has 13 residues. The V gene's germline CDR1 is DFQATT and CDR2 SNEGSKA (reference sequence). In DNA form, the CDR3 reads TGCAGTGCCCAAAAAACAGGGGTTGGGGAGCAGTTCTTC. Its translation is CSAQKTGVGEQFF.

The chain has TRBV6-5 and TRBJ2-7; no definite D call. V was cut by 0 bases and J by 3 bases, with 24 bases left in between. CDR1 is MNHEY and CDR2 is SVGAGI in the germline V gene. This CDR3 region has 19 residues. The CDR3 loop is CASSYSPKTRPPSNYEQYV. As DNA, the CDR3 is TGTGCCAGCAGTTACTCCCCCAAGACCCGACCACCGTCAAACTACGAGCAGTACGTC.

The chain carries TRBV7-9 and TRBJ2-1; perhaps TRBD2 as D (5 bases). CDR1 and CDR2 from the germline V gene are SEHNR and FQNEAQ (reference sequence). The CDR3 is 14 amino acids. Trimming removed 10 bases at V and 0 bases at J, with 13 bases between. CDR3 bases: TGTGCCATTATGTCGGGGAGCTCCTACAATGAGCAGTTCTTC. Its protein is CAIMSGSSYNEQFF.

Details on this clonotype: A much larger clone is a single base away; this may be a read error. The chain has TRBV6-5 and TRBJ1-1; D is possibly TRBD1 (6 bases). V shed 5 bases and J shed 0 bases, with 10 bases lying between them. The CDR3 length is 14 residues. Germline values: CDR1 MNHEY, CDR2 SVGAGI. The CDR3 region has the DNA TGTGCCAGCAGTATACAGGGTGTGAACACTGAAGCTTTCTTT. Translating gives CASSIQGVNTEAFF.

The rearrangement uses TRBV7-2 and TRBJ1-2; D is undetermined. V lost 2 bases, J lost 7 bases, and 14 bases lay in between. CDR3 size: 14 residues. Germline CDR1 SGHTA, CDR2 FQGNSA. The CDR3 reads CASSLSRGRGGYTF. CDR3 bases: TGTGCCAGCAGCTTATCGCGGGGTAGAGGTGGCTACACCTTC.

The table lists this clonotype with many counts. The chain employs TRBV7-7 and TRBJ2-3; possible D gene TRBD1, 5 bases. CDR1 and CDR2 (germline): SSHAT, FNYEAQ (reference sequence). V lost 5 bases and J 0 bases, leaving 12 bases between the germline ends. The CDR3 runs 15 residues. CDR3 in amino acids: CASSPQGLSTDTQYF. The CDR3 DNA reads as TGTGCCAGCAGCCCCCAGGGCCTGAGCACAGATACGCAGTATTTT. Full variable domain (remainder filled in from reference TRBV7-7 and TRBJ2-3): GAGVSQSPRYKVTKRGQDVTLRCDPISSHATLYWYQQALGQGPEFLTYFNYEAQPDKSGLPSDRFSAERPEGSISTLTIQRTEQRDSAMYRCASSPQGLSTDTQYFGPGTRLTVL.

The V call is TRBV7-2, the J call TRBJ2-7, with 15 bases identical to TRBD2. Germline CDR1 SGHTA, CDR2 FQGNSA. The junction had 4 bases not matched to a gene; V was cut back by 1 base and J by 3 bases. This CDR3 is 17 amino acids long. CDR3 DNA sequence: TGTGCCAGCAGCTTAGGAGGGACTAGCGGGGGGTACTACGAGCAGTACTTC. This translates into CASSLGGTSGGYYEQYF.